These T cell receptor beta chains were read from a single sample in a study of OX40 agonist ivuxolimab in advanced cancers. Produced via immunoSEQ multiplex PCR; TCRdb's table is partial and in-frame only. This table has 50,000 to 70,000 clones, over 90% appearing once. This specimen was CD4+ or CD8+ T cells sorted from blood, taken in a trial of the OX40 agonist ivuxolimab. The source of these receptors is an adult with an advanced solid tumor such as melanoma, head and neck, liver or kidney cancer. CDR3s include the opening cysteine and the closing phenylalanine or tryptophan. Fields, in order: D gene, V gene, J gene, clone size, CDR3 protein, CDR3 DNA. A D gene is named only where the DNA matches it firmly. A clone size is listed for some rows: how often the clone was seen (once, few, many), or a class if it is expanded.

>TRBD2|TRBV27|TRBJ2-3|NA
CASSSGLAGRDTQYF
TGTGCCAGCAGTTCGGGACTAGCGGGCCGAGATACGCAGTATTTT
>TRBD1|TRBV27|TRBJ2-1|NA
CASSLTGGWNEQFF
TGTGCCAGCAGTTTAACAGGGGGCTGGAATGAGCAGTTCTTC
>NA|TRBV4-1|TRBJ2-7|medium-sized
CASSRGGVSAYEQYF
TGCGCCAGCAGCCGGGGCGGTGTTAGCGCCTACGAGCAGTACTTC
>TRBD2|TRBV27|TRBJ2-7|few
CASSSRLAGEYEQYF
TGTGCCAGCAGTTCAAGACTAGCGGGAGAGTACGAGCAGTACTTC
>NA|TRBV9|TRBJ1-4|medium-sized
CASSVDINEKLFF
TGTGCCAGCAGCGTAGATATCAATGAAAAACTGTTTTTT
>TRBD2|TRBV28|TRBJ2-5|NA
CASSPTSGRGGKQETQYF
TGTGCCAGCAGTCCGACTAGCGGGAGGGGAGGGAAGCAAGAGACCCAGTACTTC
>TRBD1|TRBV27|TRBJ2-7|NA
CASSLHTGGYEQYF
TGTGCCAGCAGTTTACACACAGGGGGGTACGAGCAGTACTTC
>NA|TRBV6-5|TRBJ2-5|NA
CASSYGEWKTQYF
TGTGCCAGCAGTTATGGGGAGTGGAAGACCCAGTACTTC
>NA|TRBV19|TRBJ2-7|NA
CASTGVDYEQYF
TGTGCCAGTACCGGGGTTGACTACGAGCAGTACTTC
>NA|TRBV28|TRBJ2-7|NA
CASSSEAGEQYF
TGTGCCAGCAGCTCTGAGGCAGGGGAGCAGTACTTC
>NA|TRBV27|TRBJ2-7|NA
CASSSSTTNYEQYF
TGTGCCAGCAGCTCGAGTACCACGAACTACGAGCAGTACTTC
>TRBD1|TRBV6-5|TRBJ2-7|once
CASSYSTGGTYEQYF
TGTGCCAGCAGTTACTCGACAGGGGGCACCTACGAGCAGTACTTC
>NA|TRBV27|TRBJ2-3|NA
CASSLNKDTDTQYF
TGTGCCAGCAGTTTAAATAAGGACACAGATACGCAGTATTTT
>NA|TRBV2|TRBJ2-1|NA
CASSDPPTGPYNEQFF
TGTGCCAGCAGTGACCCCCCGACGGGGCCCTACAATGAGCAGTTCTTC
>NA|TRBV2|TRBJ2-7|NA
CASMVGGPYEQYF
TGTGCCAGCATGGTCGGAGGCCCCTACGAGCAGTACTTC
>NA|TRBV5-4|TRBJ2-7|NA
CASSPDSSYEQYF
TGTGCCAGCAGCCCCGACAGCTCCTACGAGCAGTACTTC
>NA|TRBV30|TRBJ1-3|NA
CAWSGDSFSGNTIYF
TGTGCCTGGAGTGGAGACAGTTTCTCTGGAAACACCATATATTTT
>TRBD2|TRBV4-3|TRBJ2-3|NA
CASTPQAGGHTDTQYF
TGCGCCAGCACCCCCCAGGCGGGAGGGCACACAGATACGCAGTATTTT
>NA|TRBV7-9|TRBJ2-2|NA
CASLGTGELFF
TGTGCCAGCCTCGGCACCGGGGAGCTGTTTTTT
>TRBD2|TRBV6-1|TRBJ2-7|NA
CASSAGTRAYEQYF
TGTGCCAGCAGTGCCGGGACTAGGGCCTACGAGCAGTACTTC
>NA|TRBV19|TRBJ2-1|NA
CASSNRASSYNEQFF
TGTGCCAGTAGTAACCGGGCGAGCTCCTACAATGAGCAGTTCTTC
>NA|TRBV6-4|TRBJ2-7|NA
CASSGSPDYLPGSAYEQYF
TGTGCCAGCAGTGGAAGTCCCGATTACCTTCCAGGGTCGGCGTACGAGCAGTACTTC
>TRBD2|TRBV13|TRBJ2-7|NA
CASSSSGRGGYEQYF
TGTGCCAGCAGCTCTAGCGGGAGAGGAGGCTACGAGCAGTACTTC
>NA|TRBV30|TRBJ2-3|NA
CAWSDSSWTDTQYF
TGTGCCTGGAGTGACTCCAGTTGGACAGATACGCAGTATTTT
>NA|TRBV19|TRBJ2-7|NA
CASSSFTGFEQYF
TGTGCCAGTAGTTCATTTACAGGGTTCGAGCAGTACTTC
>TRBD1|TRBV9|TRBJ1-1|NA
CASSVVAQGDLVDTEAFF
TGTGCCAGCAGCGTAGTGGCGCAGGGGGATTTAGTAGACACTGAAGCTTTCTTT